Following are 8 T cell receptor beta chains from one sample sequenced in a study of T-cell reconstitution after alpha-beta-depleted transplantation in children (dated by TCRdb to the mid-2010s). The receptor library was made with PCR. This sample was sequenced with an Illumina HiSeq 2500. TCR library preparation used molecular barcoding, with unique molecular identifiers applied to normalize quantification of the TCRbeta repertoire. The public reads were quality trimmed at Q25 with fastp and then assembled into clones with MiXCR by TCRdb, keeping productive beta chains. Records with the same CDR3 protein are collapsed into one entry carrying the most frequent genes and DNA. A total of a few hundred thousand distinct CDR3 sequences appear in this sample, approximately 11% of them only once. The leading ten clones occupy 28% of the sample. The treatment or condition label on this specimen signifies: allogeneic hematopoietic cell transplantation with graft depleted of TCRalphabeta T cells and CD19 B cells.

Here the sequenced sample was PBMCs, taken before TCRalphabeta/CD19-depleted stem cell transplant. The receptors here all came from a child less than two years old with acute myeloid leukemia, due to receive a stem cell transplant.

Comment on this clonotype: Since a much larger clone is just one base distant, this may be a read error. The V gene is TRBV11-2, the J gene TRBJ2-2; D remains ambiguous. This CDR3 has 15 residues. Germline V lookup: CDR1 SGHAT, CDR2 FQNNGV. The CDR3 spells CASTLVGENTGELFF. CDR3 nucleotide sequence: TGTGCCAGCACCTTAGTTGGGGAGAACACCGGGGAGCTGTTTTTT.

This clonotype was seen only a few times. CDR3 nucleotide sequence: TGCGCCAGCAGCCGAGGGGCCGGGACAGGGCCTTACAATGAGCAGTTCTTC. As protein: CASSRGAGTGPYNEQFF. V usage is TRBV4-1 and J usage is TRBJ2-1, with TRBD1 identical over 9 bases. With 4 bases clipped from V and 4 bases from J, the junction kept 11 bases outside the gene matches. Germline CDR1 reads MGHRA; CDR2 reads YSYEKL. This CDR3 has 17 residues.

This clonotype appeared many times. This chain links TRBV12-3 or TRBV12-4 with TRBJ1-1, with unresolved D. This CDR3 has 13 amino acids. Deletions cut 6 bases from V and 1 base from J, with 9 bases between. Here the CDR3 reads CASRLRPNTEAFF. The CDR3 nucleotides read TGTGCCAGCAGACTTCGACCGAACACTGAAGCTTTCTTT.

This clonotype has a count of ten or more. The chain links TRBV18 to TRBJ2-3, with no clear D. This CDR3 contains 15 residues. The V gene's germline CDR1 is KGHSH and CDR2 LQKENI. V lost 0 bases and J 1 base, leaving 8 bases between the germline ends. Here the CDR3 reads CASSPPYGGTDTQYF. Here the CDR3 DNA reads TGTGCCAGCTCACCACCGTACGGAGGCACAGATACGCAGTATTTT.

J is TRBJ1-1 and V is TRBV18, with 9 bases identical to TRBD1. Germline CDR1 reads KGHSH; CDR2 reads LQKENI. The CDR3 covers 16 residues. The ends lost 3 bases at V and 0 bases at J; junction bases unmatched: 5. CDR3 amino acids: CASSPQDRGMNTEAFF. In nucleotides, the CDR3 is TGTGCCAGCTCACCCCAGGACAGGGGAATGAACACTGAAGCTTTCTTT.

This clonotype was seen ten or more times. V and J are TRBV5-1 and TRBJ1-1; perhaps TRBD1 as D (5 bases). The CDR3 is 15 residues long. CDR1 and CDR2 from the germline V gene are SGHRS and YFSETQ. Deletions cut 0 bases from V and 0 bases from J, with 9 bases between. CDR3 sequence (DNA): TGCGCCAGCAGCTTGGCCGCGGGGCTGAACACTGAAGCTTTCTTT. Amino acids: CASSLAAGLNTEAFF.

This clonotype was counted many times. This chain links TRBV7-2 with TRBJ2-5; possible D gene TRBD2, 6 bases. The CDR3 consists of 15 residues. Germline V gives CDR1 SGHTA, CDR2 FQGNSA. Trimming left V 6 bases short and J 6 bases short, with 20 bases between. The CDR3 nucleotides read TGTGCCAGCAGTCCTACCGCCGGGACTCGGAAGACCCAGTACTTC. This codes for CASSPTAGTRKTQYF.

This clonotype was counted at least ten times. The CDR3 reads CSAREPRGGREGGNEQFF. Written as DNA, the CDR3 is TGCAGTGCTAGAGAGCCTCGAGGGGGGCGGGAGGGTGGAAATGAGCAGTTCTTC. This chain uses TRBV20-1 with TRBJ2-1; 9 bases are shared with TRBD2. The CDR3 has 18 residues. The germline V gene encodes CDR1 DFQATT and CDR2 SNEGSKA (reference sequence). Trimming took 0 bases from V and 7 from J; bases not matched to a gene: 16.